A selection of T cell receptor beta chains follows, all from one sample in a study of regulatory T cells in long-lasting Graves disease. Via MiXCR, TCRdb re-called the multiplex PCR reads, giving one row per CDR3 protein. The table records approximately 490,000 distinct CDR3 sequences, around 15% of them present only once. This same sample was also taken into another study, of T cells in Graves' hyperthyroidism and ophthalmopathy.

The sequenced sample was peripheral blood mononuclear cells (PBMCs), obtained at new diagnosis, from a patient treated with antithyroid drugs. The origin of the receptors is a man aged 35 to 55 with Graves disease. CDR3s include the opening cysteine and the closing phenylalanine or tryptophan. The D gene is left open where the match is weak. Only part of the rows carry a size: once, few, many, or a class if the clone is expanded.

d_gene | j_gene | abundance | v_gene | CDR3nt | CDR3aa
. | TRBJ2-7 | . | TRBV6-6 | TGTGCCAGCAGTTACTCGACTCCTGCTTACTACGAGCAGTACTTC | CASSYSTPAYYEQYF
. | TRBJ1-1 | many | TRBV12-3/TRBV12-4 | TGTGCCAGCAGCCCATGGGCGGACACTGAAGCTTTCTTT | CASSPWADTEAFF
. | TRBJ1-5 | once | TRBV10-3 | TGTGCCATCAGTGAGTCGACGGGAAGGCAGCCCCAGCATTTT | CAISESTGRQPQHF
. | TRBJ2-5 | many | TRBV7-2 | TGTGCCAGCAGCTTATACCAAGAGACCCAGTACTTC | CASSLYQETQYF
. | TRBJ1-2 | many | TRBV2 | TGTGCCAGCAGTGAACCAGGTCGTGGCTATGGCTACACCTTC | CASSEPGRGYGYTF
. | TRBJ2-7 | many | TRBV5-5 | TGTGCCAGCAGCTTTTTCGCGGACGGCATCGGTTCCGAGCAGTACTTC | CASSFFADGIGSEQYF
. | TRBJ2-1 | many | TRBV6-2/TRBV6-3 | TGTGCCAGCAGTTACTCGAGGGGACGTAGGGGAGACTATGAGCAGTTCTTC | CASSYSRGRRGDYEQFF
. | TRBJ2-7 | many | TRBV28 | TGTGCCAGCAGTTTGAGACAGAAGTACGAGCAGTACTTC | CASSLRQKYEQYF
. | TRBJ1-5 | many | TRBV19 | TGTGCCAGTGGACAAGTCACTCCCACGGATAGCAATCAGCCCCAGCATTTT | CASGQVTPTDSNQPQHF
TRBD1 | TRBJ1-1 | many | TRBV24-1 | TGTGCCACCAGTGGTGACACAGGGGACAAAGCTTTCTTT | CATSGDTGDKAFF
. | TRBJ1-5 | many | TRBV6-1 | TGTGCCAGCAGTGAACAGTCGACAGAGAATCAGCCCCAGCATTTT | CASSEQSTENQPQHF
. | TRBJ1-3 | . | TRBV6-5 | TGTGCCAGCAGTTTGCTTCGGTCAGCCGGAAACACCATATATTTT | CASSLLRSAGNTIYF
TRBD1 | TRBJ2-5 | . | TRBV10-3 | TGTGCCATCAGCGTCCCGTCGGGACAGGGAGTCGGGACCCAGTACTTC | CAISVPSGQGVGTQYF
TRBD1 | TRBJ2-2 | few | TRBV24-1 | TGTGCCACCAGTGATTTCACAGGGGGATACGCCGGGGAGCTGTTTTTT | CATSDFTGGYAGELFF
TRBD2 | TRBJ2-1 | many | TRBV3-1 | TGTGCCAGCAGCCAAGGTCGGGCTAGCGGGGGGAGCCTCGACAATGAGCAGTTCTTC | CASSQGRASGGSLDNEQFF
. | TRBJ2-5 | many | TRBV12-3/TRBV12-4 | TGTGCCAGCAGTTTAGCGGGCAGGGTCCAGTACTTC | CASSLAGRVQYF
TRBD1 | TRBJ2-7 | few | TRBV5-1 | TGCGCCAGCAGCAAACAGGGGGCCCCCTATTACGAGCAGTACTTC | CASSKQGAPYYEQYF
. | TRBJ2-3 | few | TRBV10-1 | TGCGCCAGCAGTGATGTAAAGGGTGGCACAGATACGCAGTATTTT | CASSDVKGGTDTQYF
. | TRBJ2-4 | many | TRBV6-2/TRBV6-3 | TGTGCCAGCAGTAACAGAGGGGTGGGCAAAAACATTCAGTACTTC | CASSNRGVGKNIQYF
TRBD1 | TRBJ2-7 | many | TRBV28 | TGTGCCAGCAGTTCAACAGGGGGAGACGAGCAGTACTTC | CASSSTGGDEQYF
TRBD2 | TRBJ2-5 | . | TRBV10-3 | TGTGCCATCAGTAGACTAGCGGGAGAGGGGGAGACCCAGTACTTC | CAISRLAGEGETQYF
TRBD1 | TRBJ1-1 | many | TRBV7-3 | TGTGCCAGCAGCGTGGGACAGGGAACTGAAGCTTTCTTT | CASSVGQGTEAFF
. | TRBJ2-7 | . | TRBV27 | TGTGCCAGCGCCCGGGACACCCTGGGGGAGCAGTACTTC | CASARDTLGEQYF
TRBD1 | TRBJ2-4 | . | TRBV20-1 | TGCAGTGCTGCACGGGACAGGGGGCGAAACATTCAGTACTTC | CSAARDRGRNIQYF
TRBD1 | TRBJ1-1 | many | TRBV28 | TGTGCCAGCAGTGCACGGACAGGGGTTATGAACACTGAAGCTTTCTTT | CASSARTGVMNTEAFF
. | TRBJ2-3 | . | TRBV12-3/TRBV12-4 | TGTGCCAGCAGTCCCAGCCAGCGGCCCCCGGATACGCAGTATTTT | CASSPSQRPPDTQYF
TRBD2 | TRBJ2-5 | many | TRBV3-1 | TGTGCCAGCAGCCGGACACCCCGAGCGGGAGGGGGGGAGACCCAGTACTTC | CASSRTPRAGGGETQYF
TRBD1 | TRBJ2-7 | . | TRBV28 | TGTGCCAGCGGTTTGACAGGGCGCTACGAGCAGTACTTC | CASGLTGRYEQYF
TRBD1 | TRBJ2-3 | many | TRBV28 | TGTGCCAGCAGAACTAGGGGGTACCGGGACAGAAGCACAGATACGCAGTATTTT | CASRTRGYRDRSTDTQYF
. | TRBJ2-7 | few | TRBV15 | TGTGCCACCAGCAGAGGGTTGACCTACGAGCAGTACTTC | CATSRGLTYEQYF
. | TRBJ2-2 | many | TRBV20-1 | TGCAGTGTCAGAGGGGACACCGGGGAGCTGTTTTTT | CSVRGDTGELFF
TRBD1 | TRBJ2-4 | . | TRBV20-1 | TGCAGTGCTAGAGATCCCCGATTAGGGGGCGAAAACATTCAGTACTTC | CSARDPRLGGENIQYF
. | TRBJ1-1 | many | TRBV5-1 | TGCGCCAGCAGCGACCTTAGCCGACCAGGGAACACTGAAGCTTTCTTT | CASSDLSRPGNTEAFF
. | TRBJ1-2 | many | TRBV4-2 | TGTGCCAGCAGCCAAGGCTACGGCACTAACTATGGCTACACCTTC | CASSQGYGTNYGYTF
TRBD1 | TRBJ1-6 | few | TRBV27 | TGTGCCAGCACCGGGACAGTGCCTAGGAATTCACCCCTCCACTTT | CASTGTVPRNSPLHF
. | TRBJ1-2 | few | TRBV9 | TGTGCCAGCAGCCACCCGGCACAGGTCGACTATGGCTACACCTTC | CASSHPAQVDYGYTF
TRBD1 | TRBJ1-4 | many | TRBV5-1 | TGCGCCAGCAGCCTCGGACAGGGCTCAACTAATGAAAAACTGTTTTTT | CASSLGQGSTNEKLFF
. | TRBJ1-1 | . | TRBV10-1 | TGCGCCAGCAGTGATGCCGGGGTCAGGAACGCTTTCTTT | CASSDAGVRNAFF
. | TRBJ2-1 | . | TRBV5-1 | TGTGCCAGCAGCCAAGAAGGGGGGAGCTCCTACAATGAGCAGTTCTTC | CASSQEGGSSYNEQFF
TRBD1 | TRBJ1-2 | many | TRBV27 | TGTGCCAGCAGAAGGACAGGGCGGGATGGCTACACCTTC | CASRRTGRDGYTF
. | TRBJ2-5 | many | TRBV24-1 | TGTGCCACCAGTGATGCTGGGAAGGTCGAGACCCAGTACTTC | CATSDAGKVETQYF
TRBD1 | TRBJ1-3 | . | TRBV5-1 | TGCGCCAGCAGCGACAGGGGCAGGAGCTCTGGAAACACCATATATTTT | CASSDRGRSSGNTIYF
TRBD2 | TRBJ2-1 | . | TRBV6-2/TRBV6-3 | TGTGCCAGCAATGAAACTAGCGGGTTTAACAATGAGCAGTTCTTC | CASNETSGFNNEQFF
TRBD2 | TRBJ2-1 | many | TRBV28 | TGTGCCAGCAGTCCTAGCGGGAGCTCGAATGAGCAGTTCTTC | CASSPSGSSNEQFF
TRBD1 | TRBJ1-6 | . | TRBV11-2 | TGTGCCAGCAGCCTCAGGCTTAGGGACAGCGCCAATTCACCCCTCCACTTT | CASSLRLRDSANSPLHF
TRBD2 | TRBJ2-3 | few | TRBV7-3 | TGTGCCAGCAGCGCCGGGTTTGGCGGGAGTACGCAGTATTTT | CASSAGFGGSTQYF
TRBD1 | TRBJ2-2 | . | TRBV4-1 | TGCGCCAGCAGCCAAGCCGGGGGACAGGGGATGTCCCGGCCTACCGGGGAGCTGTTTTTT | CASSQAGGQGMSRPTGELFF
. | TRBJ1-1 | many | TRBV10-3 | TGTGCCATCAGTGAACGGAGACAGACTGAAGCTTTCTTT | CAISERRQTEAFF
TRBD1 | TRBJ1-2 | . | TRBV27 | TGTGCCAGCAGACCAAACCGGGACAGGGGGTCCCCCGCCTTC | CASRPNRDRGSPAF
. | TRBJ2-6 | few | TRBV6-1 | TGTGCCAGCAGTGAAGGGCTGGGGGCCAACGTCCTGACTTTC | CASSEGLGANVLTF
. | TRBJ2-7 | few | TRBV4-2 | TGTGCCAGCAGCCAAGAACCGAACCCCGTCTACGAGCAGTACTTC | CASSQEPNPVYEQYF
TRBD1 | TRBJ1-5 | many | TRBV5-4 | TGTGCCAGCAGCTCCGGGACAGGGGTTCCGGAGCCCCAGCATTTT | CASSSGTGVPEPQHF
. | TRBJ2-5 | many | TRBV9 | TGTGCCAGCACCAAGAAAGGGGGTTATCGGGAGACCCAGTACTTC | CASTKKGGYRETQYF
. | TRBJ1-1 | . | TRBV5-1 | TGCGCCAGCAGCTTGTTAGGGGCGAACACTGAAGCTCTCTTT | CASSLLGANTEALF
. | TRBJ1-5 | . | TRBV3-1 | TGTGCCAGCAGCCAAGACGAGCAGCCCCAGCATTTT | CASSQDEQPQHF
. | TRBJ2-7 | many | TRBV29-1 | TGCAGCGTTAGACAGGGAGGGAACTACGAGCAGTACTTC | CSVRQGGNYEQYF